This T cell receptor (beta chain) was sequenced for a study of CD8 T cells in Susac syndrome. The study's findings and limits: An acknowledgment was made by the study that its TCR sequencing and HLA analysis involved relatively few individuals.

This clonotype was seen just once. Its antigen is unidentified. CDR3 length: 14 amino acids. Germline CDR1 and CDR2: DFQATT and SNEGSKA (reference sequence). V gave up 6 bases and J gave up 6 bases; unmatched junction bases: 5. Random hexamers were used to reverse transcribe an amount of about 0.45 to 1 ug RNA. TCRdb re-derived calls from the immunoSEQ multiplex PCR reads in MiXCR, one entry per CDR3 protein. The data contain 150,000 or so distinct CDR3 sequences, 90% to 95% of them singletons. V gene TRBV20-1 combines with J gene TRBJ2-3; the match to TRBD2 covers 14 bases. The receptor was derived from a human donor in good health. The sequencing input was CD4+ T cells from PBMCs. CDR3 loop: CSAPTSGGADTQYF. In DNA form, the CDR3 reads TGCAGTGCACCGACTAGCGGGGGGGCGGATACGCAGTATTTT.